Below are 9 T cell receptor beta chains sequenced from a single sample in a study of blood T cell repertoires in COVID-19. Using immunoSEQ multiplex PCR, the repertoire was profiled, and TCRdb retains in-frame clones only, with some absent. The top ten clones hold roughly 4% of a sample with about 39,000 clones, just under 95% of them seen once. The specimen sequenced was peripheral blood. The receptors shown here come from a human donor with active COVID-19. The donor label of this sample is uncertain.

The genes are TRBV3-1 (or the pseudogene TRBV3-2) and TRBJ1-1; D is perhaps TRBD1 (5 bases). V gave up 1 base and J gave up 4 bases, with 10 bases separating them. Germline CDR1 and CDR2: LGHDT and YNNKEL (reference sequence). The CDR3 is 14 amino acids. The CDR3 bases are TGTGCCAGCAGCCAAGCTTGGGGGGGCACTGAAGCTTTCTTT. It codes for CASSQAWGGTEAFF.

The chain links TRBV18 to TRBJ2-7; the D gene is possibly TRBD2 (5 bases). In germline, CDR1 is KGHSH, CDR2 LQKENI. The CDR3 has 14 residues. V lost 6 bases and J lost 3, with 15 bases in between. CDR3 residues: CASSKEAGIYEQYF. The CDR3 nucleotides read TGTGCCAGCTCTAAAGAAGCCGGGATCTACGAGCAGTACTTC.

This clone appeared once. This chain connects TRBV6-5 to TRBJ1-5, with a possible D match to TRBD1 (5 bases). The germline V gene has CDR1 MNHEY and CDR2 SVGAGI. Between the trimmed V and J ends, which lost 6 bases and 7 bases, there was a span of 16 bases. This CDR3 is 14 amino acids long. The CDR3 DNA sequence: TGTGCCAGCAGCCTGGGGGGGATCGGACAGCCCCAGCATTTT. It codes for CASSLGGIGQPQHF.

The V and J genes are TRBV3-1 (or the pseudogene TRBV3-2) and TRBJ2-1; 11 nucleotides agree with TRBD2. In germline, CDR1 is LGHDT, CDR2 YNNKEL (reference sequence). The CDR3 runs 14 residues. The trim removed 3 bases at V and 8 bases at J, leaving 3 bases unmatched. CDR3 protein: CASSQGTSGYEQFF. CDR3 bases: TGTGCCAGCAGCCAGGGGACTAGCGGATATGAGCAGTTCTTC.

The CDR3 DNA reads TGTGCCAGCACCAGGACAGCGAAATACGAGCAGTACTTC. Encoded protein: CASTRTAKYEQYF. The chain has TRBV12-3 or TRBV12-4 and TRBJ2-7, with D possibly matching TRBD1 (6 bases). V was pared by 7 bases and J by 4 bases, with 14 bases between. The CDR3 spans 13 residues.

DNA for the CDR3: TGCGCCAGCAGCACCGGGACAGGGGGCCCCTACAATGAGCAGTTCTTC. It codes for CASSTGTGGPYNEQFF. This chain links TRBV5-1 with TRBJ2-1; 12 bases fit TRBD1. Trimming cost V 4 bases and J 2 bases; bases outside gene matches: 4. Germline CDR1 and CDR2: SGHRS and YFSETQ. This CDR3 has 16 residues.

Concerning this clone: Additional DNA sequences in this sample encode the identical CDR3. The chain has TRBV28 and TRBJ2-3; D not resolved. Germline CDR1 and CDR2: MDHEN and SYDVKM. This CDR3 region has 14 residues. V shed 3 bases and J shed 3 bases, with 10 bases lying between them. The CDR3 here is CASSFVAGTDTQYF. Written as DNA, the CDR3 is TGTGCCAGCAGTTTCGTGGCCGGGACAGATACGCAGTATTTT. Combining the CDR3 with reference TRBV28 and TRBJ2-3 gives the whole variable domain DVKVTQSSRYLVKRTGEKVFLECVQDMDHENMFWYRQDPGLGLRLIYFSYDVKMKEKGDIPEGYSVSREKKERFSLILESASTNQTSMYLCASSFVAGTDTQYFGPGTRLTVL.

The V and J genes are TRBV7-7 and TRBJ2-3, with D possibly TRBD2 on 7 matching bases. The V end was cut by 3 bases, the J end by 6 bases, with 10 bases between. The CDR3 is 13 amino acids. CDR1 SSHAT and CDR2 FNYEAQ come from the germline V gene (reference sequence). The CDR3 here is CASSLGRGDTQYF. In DNA, the CDR3 is TGTGCCAGCAGCTTGGGGAGGGGGGATACGCAGTATTTT.

The rearrangement joins TRBV6-2 or TRBV6-3 to TRBJ1-2; 7 nucleotides align to TRBD1. The germline CDR1 and CDR2 sequences are MNHEY and SVGEGT. The CDR3 is 13 amino acids. J lost 5 bases, V lost 0 bases, and 0 bases had no gene match. CDR3 region: CASSYSQGYGYTF. The CDR3 DNA sequence: TGTGCCAGCAGTTACTCACAGGGGTATGGCTACACCTTC.